The clone carrying this TCR beta chain showed up just a few times. The target antigen is unknown. The source of the sample is a study of blood T cells in healthy people across ages. About the study: With template switching, about one barcoded beta molecule was captured per two T cells.

Researchers report isolating at least 6 million PBMCs per sample. The authors ran a second PCR of roughly 6 to 11 cycles using a sample-barcoded 5' primer and a J-beta primer mix. MiXCR was run by TCRdb on the 5' RACE reads, yielding one entry per CDR3 protein. The repertoire consists of over 600,000 distinct CDR3 sequences, with about 56% occurring once and the leading ten covering roughly 25%. General study points: Expanded clonotype changes were possibly confounded by unknown donor CMV status. One million T cells yielded diversity estimates that were considered underestimates.

The sample consisted of blood. The TCR comes from a man aged 40-49 years in good health.

CDR3: CSVSGGRSGANVLTF. In DNA, the CDR3 is TGCAGCGTTTCCGGGGGCCGCTCTGGGGCCAACGTCCTGACTTTC. The chain carries TRBV29-1 and TRBJ2-6; perhaps D is TRBD1 or TRBD2 (6 bases each). The V end was cut by 5 bases, the J end by 0 bases, with 11 bases between. The CDR3 spans 15 residues. Germline CDR1 reads SQVTM; CDR2 reads ANQGSEA.